This is a list of T cell receptor beta chains from one sample in a study of identical twins. TCRdb called the 5' RACE reads again in MiXCR, with one record for every CDR3 protein. The sample holds 400,000 to 550,000 distinct CDR3 sequences, 13% to 15% seen once. Separately, the same data were catalogued under a study of yellow fever vaccine responses in identical twins.

Material for sequencing was CD4+ T cells sorted from blood. All receptors come from a woman between 18 and 29 years old in good health. The CDR3 runs from the conserved cysteine through the conserved F or W. A D gene is named only where the DNA matches it firmly. Clone size is stated in some rows and not others, as once, few, many or a class when expanded.

abundance	v_gene	j_gene	d_gene	CDR3nt	CDR3aa
few	TRBV5-1	TRBJ2-7	NA	TGCGCCAGCAGCTCCGGCCCCGCGGACGAGCAGTACTTC	CASSSGPADEQYF
few	TRBV7-2	TRBJ2-3	NA	TGTGCCAGCAGCCAGACTAGTCTAACGGGCGATACGCAGTATTTT	CASSQTSLTGDTQYF
few	TRBV3-1	TRBJ2-7	NA	TGTGCCAGCAGCCACCTGGAGGGCCCCGAGCAGTACTTC	CASSHLEGPEQYF
NA	TRBV2	TRBJ2-1	TRBD2	TGTGCCAGCAGTGTAGGCCAAGCGGGGGGACTGAACAATGAGCAGTTCTTC	CASSVGQAGGLNNEQFF
few	TRBV11-2	TRBJ2-3	TRBD2	TGTGCCAGCAGCTTAGTTTCCAGGGAGGGGAATACGCAGTATTTT	CASSLVSREGNTQYF
few	TRBV10-1	TRBJ1-5	NA	TGCGCCAGCAGTGCCGGGACGGTCAATCAGCCCCAGCATTTT	CASSAGTVNQPQHF
NA	TRBV3-1	TRBJ2-4	NA	TGTGCCAGCAGCCACCCCCCCACCGGGACCTCCAAAAACATTCAGTACTTC	CASSHPPTGTSKNIQYF
NA	TRBV5-4	TRBJ1-1	NA	TGTGCCAGCAGCCGGCCTCGGGCCGGGGTCGGGAACACTGAAGCTTTCTTT	CASSRPRAGVGNTEAFF
many	TRBV28	TRBJ2-2	NA	TGTGCCAGTCGATCGAACACCGGGGAGCTGTTTTTT	CASRSNTGELFF
NA	TRBV27	TRBJ1-1	TRBD1	TGTGCCAGCAGTTCCTACAGGGGGGCGGAGATGAACACTGAAGCTTTCTTT	CASSSYRGAEMNTEAFF
many	TRBV20-1	TRBJ2-2	NA	TGCAGTGCTATAAACTACCTGGGGACCGGGGAGCTGTTTTTT	CSAINYLGTGELFF
many	TRBV19	TRBJ2-5	NA	TGTGCCAGTAGTATTCGACAGACAACCGGGGAGACCCAGTACTTC	CASSIRQTTGETQYF